This TCR beta chain is from a study of CD8+ T cells in alopecia areata. Study-level background: In an open-label trial, patients got 5 to 10 mg tofacitinib twice daily.

For this clone: Its matching antigen is unknown.

Germline assignment: CDR1 SQVTM and CDR2 ANQGSEA. The CDR3 totals 17 residues. Trimming removed 2 bases from V and 2 bases from J, with 21 bases in between. After isolation, RNA underwent reverse transcription to generate cDNA as the sequencing template. The protocol was immunoSEQ multiplex PCR, while the TCRdb copy is restricted to in-frame clones and leaves out a portion. The sample lists more than 90,000 clones; roughly 50% were seen once. The sample's treatment: oral pan-JAK inhibitor, 5-10 mg twice daily. Study-wide results and limits: Among patients, TCR sharing was less clear than in mice, a difference possibly due in part to HLA diversity in the patient population.

The TCR sequence derives from a human donor with alopecia areata. V is TRBV29-1 and J is TRBJ2-5; TRBD2 is a possible D gene (6 bases). The specimen comprised CD8+ T cells sorted from blood, sampled at week 4, from a patient treated with tofacitinib. CDR3 nucleotides: TGCAGCGTTGAATCAGGTGGCGGGGCGCCGATACAAGAGACCCAGTACTTC. It yields the protein CSVESGGGAPIQETQYF.